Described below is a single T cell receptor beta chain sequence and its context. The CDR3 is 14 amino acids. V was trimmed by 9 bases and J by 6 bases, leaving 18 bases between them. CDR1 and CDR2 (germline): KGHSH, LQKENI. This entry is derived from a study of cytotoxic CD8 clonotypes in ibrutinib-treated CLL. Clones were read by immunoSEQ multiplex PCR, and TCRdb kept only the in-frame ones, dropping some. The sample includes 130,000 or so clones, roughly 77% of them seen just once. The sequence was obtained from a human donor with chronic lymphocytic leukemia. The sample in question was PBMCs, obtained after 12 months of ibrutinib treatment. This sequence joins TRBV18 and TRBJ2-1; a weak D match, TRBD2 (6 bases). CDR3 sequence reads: CASLTTRDFNEQFF. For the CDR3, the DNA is TGTGCCAGTCTCACCACCCGGGACTTCAATGAGCAGTTCTTC.